What follows are 32 T cell receptor beta chains derived from one specimen sequenced in a study of cytomegalovirus exposure and HLA in healthy donors. TCRdb's copy holds only in-frame clones and misses some; the assay was immunoSEQ multiplex PCR. The sample has around 400,000 clones; roughly 85% are singletons. Sequencing was done on a sample of PBMCs. The receptors shown here come from a young woman in good health and CMV-seronegative.

The rearrangement joins TRBV28 to TRBJ1-2, with D unresolved. Germline V CDR1 and CDR2: MDHEN, SYDVKM. The CDR3 sequence is 14 residues long. Trimming took off 1 base at V and 8 bases at J, with 14 bases between the two ends. The DNA for the CDR3 is TGTGCCAGCAGTTTATTAGCGGAAATTATCGGCTACACCTTC. It translates to CASSLLAEIIGYTF.

The CDR3 loop is CASSLRGQSYQPQHF. The CDR3 DNA reads TGTGCCAGCAGCTTACGGGGACAGTCTTATCAGCCCCAGCATTTT. This sequence joins TRBV7-8 and TRBJ1-5; TRBD1 aligns across 7 bases. CDR3 length: 15 amino acids. Germline CDR1 and CDR2: SGHVS and FQNEAQ. V shed 2 bases and J 5 bases; nucleotides not matched to a gene: 6.

V and J are TRBV14 and TRBJ2-3, with a possible D match to TRBD1 (6 bases). The CDR3 contains 15 residues. The V end was cut by 2 bases, the J end by 4 bases, with 13 bases between. Germline V gene sequence: CDR1 SGHDN, CDR2 FVKESK. The CDR3 spells CASSQSQGAADTQYF. Written as DNA, the CDR3 is TGTGCCAGCAGCCAATCACAGGGCGCGGCAGATACGCAGTATTTT.

The V call is TRBV7-6, the J call TRBJ2-3, with 10 bases lining up with TRBD1. Germline lookup yields CDR1 SGHVS and CDR2 FNYEAQ. This CDR3 spans 16 amino acids. J gave up 4 bases and V 4 bases, and 8 bases lay outside the gene matches. The CDR3 loop reads CASSYLIGQGADTQYF. CDR3 bases: TGTGCCAGCAGCTATTTGATAGGACAGGGGGCAGATACGCAGTATTTT. Full variable domain (rest looked up from reference TRBV7-6 and TRBJ2-3): GAGVSQSPRYKVTKRGQDVALRCDPISGHVSLYWYRQALGQGPEFLTYFNYEAQQDKSGLPNDRFSAERPEGSISTLTIQRTEQRDSAMYRCASSYLIGQGADTQYFGPGTRLTVL.

The V call is TRBV12-5, the J call TRBJ2-1; maybe TRBD2 (6 bases). Looked up from germline, CDR1 is LGHNT and CDR2 is FRNRAP. V lost 6 bases to trimming and J lost 5 bases, with 17 bases between them. The CDR3 contains 15 residues. In DNA form, the CDR3 reads TGTGCTAGTGGCCGTGGGGGGTACGGCGACAATGAGCAGTTCTTC. Protein: CASGRGGYGDNEQFF.

The chain links TRBV6-6 to TRBJ1-2, with TRBD1 identical over 8 bases. The CDR3 consists of 13 residues. V gave up 6 bases and J gave up 8 bases; unmatched junction bases: 8. CDR1 MNHNY and CDR2 SVGAGI come from the germline V gene (reference sequence). CDR3 loop: CASRYQGAVGYTF. In nucleotides, the CDR3 is TGTGCCAGCAGATACCAGGGGGCGGTAGGCTACACCTTC.

The table lists this clone with a few counts. The rearrangement uses TRBV7-8 and TRBJ1-6; TRBD1 agrees at 9 bases. V dropped 5 bases and J dropped 9; count of bases not matched to a gene: 5. In germline, CDR1 is SGHVS, CDR2 FQNEAQ. The CDR3 spans 14 residues. The CDR3 coding sequence is TGTGCCAGCAGCCGCGGACAGGGGAGTTCACCCCTCCACTTT. It codes for CASSRGQGSSPLHF.

The chain combines TRBV28 with TRBJ1-2; 7 bases map to TRBD1. Germline CDR1 is MDHEN and CDR2 is SYDVKM. V gave up 6 bases and J gave up 6 bases; unmatched junction bases: 13. The CDR3 is 15 residues long. The CDR3 DNA is TGTGCCAGCAGCCCCTTGGGACAGCGGCATAATGGCTACACCTTC. This sequence encodes CASSPLGQRHNGYTF.

The chain joins TRBV27 to TRBJ2-7, with 7 nucleotides matching TRBD1. Germline V CDR1 and CDR2: MNHEY, SMNVEV (reference sequence). This CDR3 region has 14 residues. V was pared by 3 bases and J by 9 bases, with 11 bases of the junction left unmatched. CDR3 bases: TGTGCCAGCAGTTTCCGACAGGGCCTCGACAGGCAGTACTTC. Translating gives CASSFRQGLDRQYF.

The chain employs TRBV30 and TRBJ2-7; perhaps TRBD1 as D (7 bases). V was trimmed by 2 bases and J by 2 bases, leaving 13 bases between them. Germline V lookup: CDR1 GTSNPN, CDR2 SVGIG (reference sequence). The CDR3 contains 14 residues. CDR3 protein: CAWSQGRGAYEQYF. CDR3 sequence (DNA): TGTGCCTGGAGTCAAGGCAGGGGGGCCTACGAGCAGTACTTC.

There are a few counts of this clone. V is TRBV27 and J is TRBJ2-7; the D gene is possibly TRBD1 (6 bases). The germline gives CDR1 MNHEY, CDR2 SMNVEV (reference sequence). The CDR3 runs 12 residues. The ends were cut back, 10 bases at V and 4 bases at J, with 14 bases in the middle. CDR3 in DNA: TGTGCCACAAGAGCCACAGGGTACGAGCAGTACTTC. Its protein product is CATRATGYEQYF.

The CDR3, as DNA: TGTGCCAGCAGCCCACGGACAGGGAGTGGTTCCGATACGCAGTATTTT. As protein: CASSPRTGSGSDTQYF. The chain links TRBV7-9 to TRBJ2-3; the match to TRBD1 covers 8 bases. Germline V gene data show CDR1 as SEHNR and CDR2 as FQNEAQ (reference sequence). This CDR3 contains 16 residues. The junction had 13 bases not matched to a gene; V was cut back by 5 bases and J by 6 bases.

The rearrangement joins TRBV28 to TRBJ2-2; 12 bases are shared with TRBD2. Germline lookup yields CDR1 MDHEN and CDR2 SYDVKM. V lost 5 bases and J lost 3; bases outside the gene matches: 10. This CDR3 has 18 amino acids. The CDR3 coding sequence is TGTGCCAGCAGTCCGACGCCCCGACTAGCGGGAGACACCGGGGAGCTGTTTTTT. Protein: CASSPTPRLAGDTGELFF.

The rearrangement uses TRBV12-5 and TRBJ2-1; 7 bases agree with TRBD2. The V gene end was trimmed by 6 bases and the J gene end by 9 bases; junction bases not matched to a gene: 8. The V gene's germline CDR1 is LGHNT and CDR2 FRNRAP. The CDR3 consists of 13 residues. CDR3 loop: CASGSSGTGEQFF. CDR3 sequence (DNA): TGTGCTAGTGGCTCAAGCGGGACTGGTGAGCAGTTCTTC.

The J gene is TRBJ1-5, the V gene TRBV19; D unresolved. Per the germline V gene, CDR1 is LNHDA and CDR2 is SQIVND (reference sequence). The V gene lost 5 bases and the J gene lost 1 base, with 12 bases spanning the gap. This CDR3 has 15 residues. This CDR3 is CASSWAVSSNQPQHF. The CDR3 DNA sequence: TGTGCCAGTAGTTGGGCAGTCTCCAGCAATCAGCCCCAGCATTTT. Supplemented by reference TRBV19 and TRBJ1-5, the full variable domain reads DGGITQSPKYLFRKEGQNVTLSCEQNLNHDAMYWYRQDPGQGLRLIYYSQIVNDFQKGDIAEGYSVSREKKESFPLTVTSAQKNPTAFYLCASSWAVSSNQPQHFGDGTRLSIL.

CDR3 coding DNA: TGTGCCACCAGCAGAGGTGACAGGTGGCAGCAGTACTTC. The encoded protein is CATSRGDRWQQYF. This sequence joins TRBV15 and TRBJ2-7; weak D call: TRBD1 (6 bases). The CDR3 is made up of 13 amino acids. V was clipped by 1 base and J by 8 bases, with 12 bases between them. Looked up from germline, CDR1 is LNHNV and CDR2 is YYDKDF (reference sequence). The whole variable domain, remainder taken from reference TRBV15 and TRBJ2-7, is DAMVIQNPRYQVTQFGKPVTLSCSQTLNHNVMYWYQQKSSQAPKLLFHYYDKDFNNEADTPDNFQSRRPNTSFCFLDIRSPGLGDTAMYLCATSRGDRWQQYFGPGTRLTVT.

CDR3 DNA: TGTGCCAGCAGTGAGGCGGGAATTTATGCGGATGGCTACACCTTC. Translating it yields CASSEAGIYADGYTF. The chain recombines TRBV6-1 with TRBJ1-2; D is ambiguous. CDR3 length: 15 residues. Trimming cost V 3 bases and J 6 bases, with 17 bases left between them. The germline gives CDR1 MNHNS, CDR2 SASEGT.

The CDR3 sequence: CASSYSSGNIQPQHF. The CDR3 DNA is TGTGCCAGCAGTTACTCGTCAGGGAATATTCAGCCCCAGCATTTT. This chain uses TRBV6-5 with TRBJ1-5; a weak D match, TRBD1 (5 bases). The CDR3 has 15 residues. V dropped 0 bases and J dropped 6 bases, with 12 bases sitting between them. CDR1 is MNHEY and CDR2 is SVGAGI in the germline V gene.

This sequence joins TRBV27 and TRBJ2-4, with 12 bases fitting TRBD1. V shed 6 bases and J 0 bases; nucleotides not matched to a gene: 15. This CDR3 contains 20 residues. The germline V gene has CDR1 MNHEY and CDR2 SMNVEV (reference sequence). CDR3 nucleotides: TGTGCCAGCAGATTAATTACTTCCGGGACAGGGGGCGCAGCCAAAAACATTCAGTACTTC. Residues: CASRLITSGTGGAAKNIQYF.

V gene TRBV19 combines with J gene TRBJ1-2; D perhaps matches TRBD1 (6 bases). The CDR3 runs 13 residues. Germline-derived CDR1 and CDR2 are LNHDA and SQIVND (reference sequence). Trimming took off 5 bases at V and 8 bases at J, with 15 bases between the two ends. The chain's CDR3 is CASSFQGSGGYTF. CDR3 nucleotide sequence: TGTGCCAGTAGTTTCCAGGGGTCCGGAGGCTACACCTTC.

This chain joins TRBV19 and TRBJ1-1; D is uncertain. Trimming shortened V by 5 bases and J by 6 bases, and 19 bases separated the two germline ends. Looked up from germline, CDR1 is LNHDA and CDR2 is SQIVND (reference sequence). CDR3 length equals 15 residues. The CDR3 DNA reads as TGTGCCAGTAGTGCCCTCCGACTGGGTACCGCTGAAGCTTTCTTT. It yields the protein CASSALRLGTAEAFF.

This chain uses TRBV6-1 with TRBJ1-3, with 10 positions matching TRBD1. CDR1 and CDR2 from the germline V gene are MNHNS and SASEGT. Unmatched junction bases numbered 4, after V lost 6 bases and J lost 2 bases. The length of the CDR3 is 15 residues. The CDR3 here is CASRDRGEAGNTIYF. In nucleotides, the CDR3 is TGTGCCAGCAGGGACAGGGGGGAAGCTGGAAACACCATATATTTT.

The gene calls are TRBV29-1 and TRBJ2-6, with a weak D call TRBD1 (5 bases). Trimming took 4 bases from V and 1 from J, leaving 20 bases between them. This CDR3 has 18 amino acids. Germline values: CDR1 SQVTM, CDR2 ANQGSEA. CDR3 nucleotides: TGCAGCGTTGTCGACAGAATACACATCCTTTCTGGGGCCAACGTCCTGACTTTC. It codes for CSVVDRIHILSGANVLTF.

This chain uses TRBV7-9 with TRBJ1-1; D call uncertain. The CDR3 is 13 amino acids. In germline, CDR1 is SEHNR, CDR2 FQNEAQ (reference sequence). V lost 8 bases and J 2 bases, leaving 12 bases between the germline ends. The CDR3 DNA reads TGTGCCAGCGCCACAGCACTCAACACTGAAGCTTTCTTT. The encoded protein is CASATALNTEAFF.

The rearrangement joins TRBV5-1 to TRBJ2-3, with 9 bases that match TRBD2. J was trimmed by 2 bases and V by 3 bases; bases with no gene match: 10. There are 17 residues in the CDR3. CDR1 is SGHRS and CDR2 is YFSETQ in the germline V gene. Here the CDR3 reads CASSWGTSGRNTDTQYF. The CDR3 DNA reads TGCGCCAGCAGCTGGGGCACTAGCGGGCGGAACACAGATACGCAGTATTTT.

The rearrangement uses TRBV7-9 and TRBJ1-3; 10 positions match TRBD1. Germline assignment: CDR1 SEHNR and CDR2 FQNEAQ (reference sequence). Trimming took 8 bases from V and 4 from J; bases not matched to a gene: 8. CDR3 length: 15 residues. The CDR3 sequence is CASLRQGARGNTIYF. The CDR3 nucleotides read TGTGCCAGCCTAAGACAGGGGGCGAGAGGAAACACCATATATTTT.

The J gene is TRBJ1-5, the V gene TRBV19, with 10 bases aligning to TRBD1. CDR1 is LNHDA, CDR2 SQIVND, per germline (reference sequence). The CDR3 contains 16 residues. The V gene end was trimmed by 5 bases and the J gene end by 4 bases; junction bases not matched to a gene: 8. CDR3 sequence reads: CASSSGTGVPNQPQHF. Written as DNA, the CDR3 is TGTGCCAGTAGTTCCGGGACAGGGGTGCCGAATCAGCCCCAGCATTTT.

V and J are TRBV18 and TRBJ2-7; 8 bases are shared with TRBD1. The CDR3 length is 17 residues. Germline V gene sequence: CDR1 KGHSH, CDR2 LQKENI. V shed 6 bases, J shed 0 bases, and the junction held 13 bases outside the gene matches. As DNA, the CDR3 is TGTGCCAGCTCCCCTCTTGGGACAGGAATGCTCTCCTACGAGCAGTACTTC. This encodes CASSPLGTGMLSYEQYF.

For the CDR3, the DNA is TGTGCCAGCAGTGCCGGGACAGCCTACACAGATACGCAGTATTTT. It yields the protein CASSAGTAYTDTQYF. This chain links TRBV27 with TRBJ2-3; TRBD1 matches 7 bases. With 5 bases clipped from V and 2 bases from J, the junction kept 7 bases outside the gene matches. This CDR3 is built from 15 residues. Germline V gives CDR1 MNHEY, CDR2 SMNVEV (reference sequence).

The genes are TRBV2 and TRBJ2-3; 10 nucleotides match TRBD1. V dropped 8 bases and J dropped 5; count of bases not matched to a gene: 13. The germline gives CDR1 SNHLY, CDR2 FYNNEI. This CDR3 has 16 amino acids. CDR3 coding DNA: TGTGCCAGCTTGGGCCCCCCGACAGGGGGCATAGATACGCAGTATTTT. This sequence encodes CASLGPPTGGIDTQYF.

This CDR3 is CATRQGMYQETQYF. CDR3 DNA: TGTGCGACAAGACAGGGGATGTACCAAGAGACCCAGTACTTC. V and J are TRBV7-9 and TRBJ2-5; 8 bases fit TRBD1. The CDR3 has 14 amino acids. Germline CDR1 reads SEHNR; CDR2 reads FQNEAQ (reference sequence).

The chain recombines TRBV7-9 with TRBJ2-3, with TRBD2 identical over 8 bases. Per germline, CDR1 SEHNR and CDR2 FQNEAQ (reference sequence). V lost 4 bases, J lost 4 bases, and 13 bases stayed unmatched. The CDR3 length is 17 residues. The CDR3 region is CASSSNRLASDSDTQYF. The CDR3 DNA reads as TGTGCCAGCAGCTCAAACCGACTAGCGTCTGATTCAGATACGCAGTATTTT.